Sequencing of this T cell receptor beta chain was carried out in a study of neoadjuvant anti-PD-1 for oral cavity cancer listed by TCRdb under 2021. Regarding the complete study: Three to four biweekly doses of nivolumab at 3 mg/kg were mostly administered to patients before curative-intent surgical resection. There were about a dozen patients in the parent correlative cohort, and the response rate was less than 40%. A fourth nivolumab dose was given around day 43 to patients without progression, and definitive surgical resection was performed in those patients on days 50-56. Responders were defined as patients with complete response, partial response or stable disease by RECIST 1.1; non-responders were defined as patients with progression.

About this clone itself: There is no known antigen for this receptor. No base quality values were provided; no much bigger clone lies one nucleotide off.

The CDR3 spans 15 residues, from the cysteine through the phenylalanine. The entry retains the CDR3 DNA only, 45 bases that are in frame from base 1. In the germline V gene (reference sequence), CDR1 corresponds to SSHAT and CDR2 to FNYEAQ. After removal of 1 base from V and 1 base from J, the junction retains 0 bases not matched to a gene. Study-wide conclusions, independent of this receptor: Higher pretreatment blood Treg/Th17 ratios correlated with higher pretreatment blood TCRbeta clonality and lower post-treatment tumor TCRbeta clonality. Only three patients per response group were included in the TCR analyses, and the authors called for validation in larger cohorts. After neoadjuvant nivolumab, significantly higher T cell clonality (Gini index) was found within PBMCs in non-responders than in responders.

For deep sequencing, PBMC libraries mostly used roughly 0.5 ug of input genomic DNA, with six replicates for each sample. TCRbeta libraries were prepared with the immunoSEQ hsTCRbeta kit according to the manufacturer's instructions. An Illumina NovaSeq 6000 S4 flow cell was used to sequence the final libraries, which had first been combined to 3 nM. Concerning the study's data processing: Raw data preprocessing and quality control were performed with the immunoSEQ Analyzer. The analysis was limited to productive rearrangements, and each clonotype was defined by a unique CDR3 amino acid sequence. Repertoire clonality was estimated as the Gini-Simpson index, which was computed with the R package tcR. Gini indices were compared with Student's t test, and associations with tumor size change were assessed by Pearson correlation. Here the immuneACCESS table is served through TCRdb, limited to in-frame sequences with V and J called. Missing clones are a known gap in these copies; in checked studies unresolved V genes cover under half, and the rest lacks a known reason. V and J calls and clone size follow that table, whereas D and trimming were derived from the DNA. In this sample the table shows 55,000 to 75,000 clones, more than 60% of which occur a single time. The ten top clones hold around 2.6% of the sample.

The time point label of this sample denotes: before neoadjuvant nivolumab. Patients were newly diagnosed with stage II-IVA oral cavity squamous cell carcinoma and had received no prior systemic or radiation treatment. Everyone in the cohort had locally advanced, HPV-negative oral cavity squamous cell carcinoma. Peripheral blood mononuclear cells were analyzed directly and were not maintained or expanded in culture. Samples came from a longitudinal correlative study of a single-arm phase II trial of neoadjuvant nivolumab in oral cavity squamous cell carcinoma. Genomic DNA-based TCRbeta sequencing was performed on subject-matched pre- and post-treatment PBMCs and tumors from three responders and three non-responders. Peripheral blood mononuclear cells were collected once before nivolumab treatment and again after treatment, at the time of surgery. The Maxwell RSC DNA from Cells kit was used to isolate genomic DNA from PBMCs.

This specimen consisted of PBMCs, obtained before nivolumab (anti-PD-1) treatment. The chain is assembled from TRBV7-7 and TRBJ2-3, with 9 junctional bases fitting TRBD2. The TCR comes from a person aged 35-80 years with oral cavity squamous cell carcinoma. The CDR3: CASSLGLAGTDTQYF. Read as DNA, the sequence is TGTGCCAGCAGCTTAGGACTAGCGGGCACAGATACGCAGTATTTT.